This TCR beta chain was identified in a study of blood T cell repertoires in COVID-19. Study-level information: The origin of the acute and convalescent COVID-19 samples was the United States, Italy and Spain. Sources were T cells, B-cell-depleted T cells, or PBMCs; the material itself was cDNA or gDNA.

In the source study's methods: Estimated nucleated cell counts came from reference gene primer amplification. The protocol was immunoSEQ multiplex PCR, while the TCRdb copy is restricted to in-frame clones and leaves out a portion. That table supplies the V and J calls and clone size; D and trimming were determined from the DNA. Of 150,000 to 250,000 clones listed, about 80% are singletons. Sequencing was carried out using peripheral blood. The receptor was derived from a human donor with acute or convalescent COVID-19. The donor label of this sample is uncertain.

CDR3 bases: TGCAGTGCTAGTCCCGGGGAGAGCAATCAGCCCCAGCATTTT. It yields the protein CSASPGESNQPQHF. The V gene is TRBV20-1, the J gene TRBJ1-5; D is ambiguous. Germline V gene data show CDR1 as DFQATT and CDR2 as SNEGSKA (reference sequence). The CDR3 spans 14 residues. With 3 bases removed from V and 1 base from J, the gap between germline ends came to 10 bases.